This TCR beta chain was obtained from a study of response to subunit inactivated influenza vaccine. Regarding the study as a whole: Researchers suggested that each seasonal influenza vaccination recruits few new T cells.

V lost 6 bases, J lost 2 bases, and 5 bases stayed unmatched. The CDR3 is made up of 15 amino acids. This clonotype showed up many times. Antigen specificity is unknown. Using its own MiXCR run on the RT-PCR reads, TCRdb lists one record per CDR3 protein. This sample has about 300,000 distinct CDR3 sequences, with 20% to 25% found just once. The sequences come from PBMCs from blood, collected less than 22 months after vaccination. The J gene is TRBJ2-3, the V gene TRBV12-3 or TRBV12-4, with 10 bases aligning to TRBD1. This receptor was taken from a man between 50 and 69 years old who received an inactivated influenza vaccine. The CDR3 is CASSTGQGNTDTQYF. The CDR3 DNA sequence: TGTGCCAGCAGCACGGGACAGGGGAACACAGATACGCAGTATTTT.